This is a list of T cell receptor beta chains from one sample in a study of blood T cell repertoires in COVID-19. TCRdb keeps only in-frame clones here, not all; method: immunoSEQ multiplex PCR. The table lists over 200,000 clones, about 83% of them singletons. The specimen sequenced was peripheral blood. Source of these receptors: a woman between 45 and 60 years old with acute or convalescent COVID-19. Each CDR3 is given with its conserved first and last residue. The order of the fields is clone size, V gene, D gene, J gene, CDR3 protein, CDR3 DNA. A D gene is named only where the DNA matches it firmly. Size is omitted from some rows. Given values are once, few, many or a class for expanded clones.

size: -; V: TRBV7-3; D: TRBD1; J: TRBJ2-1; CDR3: CASSPRDRGYNEQFF; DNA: TGTGCCAGCAGCCCTCGGGACAGGGGATACAATGAGCAGTTCTTC
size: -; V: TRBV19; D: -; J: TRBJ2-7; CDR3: CASSDPRGADYEQYF; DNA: TGTGCCAGTAGCGACCCCAGGGGCGCGGACTACGAGCAGTACTTC
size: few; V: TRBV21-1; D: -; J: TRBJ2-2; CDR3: CASSKSEGTTGELFF; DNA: TGTGCCAGCAGCAAAAGCGAGGGAACGACCGGGGAGCTGTTTTTT
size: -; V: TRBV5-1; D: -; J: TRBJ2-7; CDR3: CASSLVRDEQYF; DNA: TGCGCCAGCTCACTTGTCAGGGACGAGCAGTACTTC
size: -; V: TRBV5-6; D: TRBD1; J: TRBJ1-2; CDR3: CASSGTGGGYGYTF; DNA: TGTGCCAGCAGCGGGACAGGAGGGGGCTATGGCTACACCTTC
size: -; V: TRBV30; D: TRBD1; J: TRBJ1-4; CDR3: CAWSVGTGAPEKLFF; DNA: TGTGCCTGGAGTGTAGGAACAGGGGCTCCCGAAAAACTGTTTTTT
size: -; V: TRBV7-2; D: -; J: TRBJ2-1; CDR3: CASSWYGEQFF; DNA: TGTGCCAGCAGCTGGTACGGTGAGCAGTTCTTC
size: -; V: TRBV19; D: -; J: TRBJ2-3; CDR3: CASSITRGTGADTQYF; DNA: TGTGCCAGTAGTATTACCCGGGGGACGGGTGCAGATACGCAGTATTTT
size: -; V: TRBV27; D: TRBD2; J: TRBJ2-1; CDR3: CASKTSGIYNEQFF; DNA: TGTGCCAGCAAGACTAGCGGGATTTACAATGAGCAGTTCTTC
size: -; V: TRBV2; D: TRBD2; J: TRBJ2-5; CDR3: CASSRTSGQETQYF; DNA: TGTGCCAGCAGCCGGACTAGCGGACAAGAGACCCAGTACTTC
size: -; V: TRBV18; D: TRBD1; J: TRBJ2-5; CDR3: CASSLRQGWETQYF; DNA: TGTGCCAGCTCACTCCGACAGGGATGGGAGACCCAGTACTTC
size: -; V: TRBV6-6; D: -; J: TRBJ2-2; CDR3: CASSPIPKDRLGELFF; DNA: TGTGCCAGCAGCCCAATCCCTAAGGACAGACTCGGGGAGCTGTTTTTT
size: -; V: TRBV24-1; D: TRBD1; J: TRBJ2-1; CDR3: CATSRQGWSEQFF; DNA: TGTGCCACCAGCCGACAGGGATGGAGTGAGCAGTTCTTC
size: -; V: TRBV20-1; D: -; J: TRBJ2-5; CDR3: CSAPTRETQYF; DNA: TGCAGTGCTCCGACTAGGGAGACCCAGTACTTC
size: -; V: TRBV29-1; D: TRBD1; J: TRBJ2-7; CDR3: CSVADRGETYEQYF; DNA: TGCAGCGTTGCCGACAGGGGGGAGACCTACGAGCAGTACTTC
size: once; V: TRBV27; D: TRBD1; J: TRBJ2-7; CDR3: CASSRGTGGSEQYF; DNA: TGTGCCAGCAGTAGAGGGACAGGGGGCAGCGAGCAGTACTTC
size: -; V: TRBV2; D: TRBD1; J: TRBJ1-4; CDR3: CASSAPQGGNEKLFF; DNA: TGTGCCAGCAGTGCCCCACAGGGGGGGAATGAAAAACTGTTTTTT
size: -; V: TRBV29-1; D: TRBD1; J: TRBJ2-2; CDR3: CSGGQAAAGELFF; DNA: TGCAGCGGGGGACAGGCGGCGGCCGGGGAGCTGTTTTTT
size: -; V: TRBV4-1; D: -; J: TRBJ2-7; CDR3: CASSQEYLGGNYEQYF; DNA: TGCGCCAGCAGCCAAGAATATCTTGGAGGGAATTACGAGCAGTACTTC
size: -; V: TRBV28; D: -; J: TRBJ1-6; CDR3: CASSQWAGDSPLHF; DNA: TGTGCCAGCAGTCAATGGGCCGGGGATTCACCCCTCCACTTT
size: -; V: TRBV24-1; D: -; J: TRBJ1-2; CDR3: CATSDTVYGYTF; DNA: TGTGCCACCAGTGATACAGTGTATGGCTACACCTTC
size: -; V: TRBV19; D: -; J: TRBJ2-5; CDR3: CAIGGQNQETQYF; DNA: TGTGCCATCGGGGGGCAGAATCAAGAGACCCAGTACTTC
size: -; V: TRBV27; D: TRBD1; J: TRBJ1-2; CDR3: CASSTTRDRGRLGYGYTF; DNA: TGTGCCAGCAGCACGACCCGGGACAGGGGGCGCCTCGGCTATGGCTACACCTTC
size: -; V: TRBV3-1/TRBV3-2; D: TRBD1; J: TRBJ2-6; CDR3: CASSQGRGINSGANVLTF; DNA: TGTGCCAGCAGCCAAGGCAGGGGGATCAACTCTGGGGCCAACGTCCTGACTTTC
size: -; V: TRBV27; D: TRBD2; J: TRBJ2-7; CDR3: CASSPYRGPAGLSYEQYF; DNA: TGTGCCAGCAGCCCATACCGAGGTCCAGCGGGATTATCCTACGAGCAGTACTTC
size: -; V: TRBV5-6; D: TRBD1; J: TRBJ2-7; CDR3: CASSYRDSSYEQYF; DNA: TGTGCCAGCAGCTACCGGGACAGCTCCTACGAGCAGTACTTC
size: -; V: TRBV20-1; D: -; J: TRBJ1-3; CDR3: CSASDLSGNTIYF; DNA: TGCAGTGCTAGTGACCTTTCTGGAAACACCATATATTTT
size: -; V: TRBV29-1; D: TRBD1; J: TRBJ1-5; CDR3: CSVAGQGTQPQHF; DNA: TGCAGCGTAGCGGGACAGGGAACTCAGCCCCAGCATTTT
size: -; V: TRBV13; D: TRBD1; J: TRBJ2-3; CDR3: CASSLGTLLRDRHTDTQYF; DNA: TGTGCCAGCAGCTTAGGGACTCTACTACGGGACAGACACACAGATACGCAGTATTTT
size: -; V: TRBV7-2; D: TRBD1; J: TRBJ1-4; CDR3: CASSVGQPLGEKLFF; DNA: TGTGCCAGCAGCGTGGGACAGCCTCTTGGGGAAAAACTGTTTTTT
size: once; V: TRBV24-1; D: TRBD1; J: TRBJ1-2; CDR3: CATGTALDYGYTF; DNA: TGTGCCACCGGGACAGCGTTAGACTATGGCTACACCTTC
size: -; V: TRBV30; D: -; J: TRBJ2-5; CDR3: CAWTPGVTQETQYF; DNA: TGTGCCTGGACCCCAGGGGTAACCCAAGAGACCCAGTACTTC